These T cell receptor beta chains were read from a single sample in a study of vaccination and CD4 T cells after COVID-19. These receptors have no known antigen. TCRdb passed the PCR reads through MiXCR, listing each CDR3 protein once. This sample has around 6,500 distinct CDR3 sequences, with 33% found just once. Material for sequencing was CD4+ T cells from blood, cultured in vitro. The receptors come from a human donor in good health. Both conserved end residues are part of each CDR3.

TRBJ2-5 | TRBV6-1 | CASSPRALSTLAETQYF
TRBJ1-2 | TRBV5-1 | CASSSEQGASYTF
TRBJ1-1 | TRBV7-9 | CASSLVMVHEAFF
TRBJ1-6 | TRBV30 | CASQTRGSPLHF
TRBJ2-7 | TRBV19 | CASNERFSSYEQYF
TRBJ1-2 | TRBV30 | CAWKGVTLNYGYTF
TRBJ1-2 | TRBV20-1 | CSAREDRRGGYTF
TRBJ1-5 | TRBV6-2/TRBV6-3 | CASSYDDRGNQPQHF
TRBJ2-3 | TRBV7-9 | CASSFWTGKGTTQYF
TRBJ1-4 | TRBV20-1 | CSAITINEGEKLFF
TRBJ2-7 | TRBV7-2 | CASSTTYTGQNRYEQYF
TRBJ1-6 | TRBV19 | CASSTRQGAYSPLHF
TRBJ2-2 | TRBV20-1 | CSADRDTGELFF
TRBJ2-2 | TRBV6-1 | CASIPNTGELFF
TRBJ1-1 | TRBV6-1 | CASRDTGLNTEAFF
TRBJ1-1 | TRBV5-1 | CASSSDSLNTEAFF
TRBJ2-5 | TRBV11-2 | CASSLSGGQQTQYF
TRBJ1-5 | TRBV12-3/TRBV12-4 | CASSFTSDQPQHF
TRBJ1-5 | TRBV20-1 | CSADPGGTGNQPQHF
TRBJ1-1 | TRBV20-1 | CSASAQGAMVTEAFF
TRBJ1-1 | TRBV5-1 | CASSPGGGTEAFF
TRBJ2-3 | TRBV6-5 | CASSCTGQNTDTQYF
TRBJ2-5 | TRBV7-7 | CASSSSGGSQYF
TRBJ2-2 | TRBV2 | CASSVAGNTGELFF
TRBJ2-1 | TRBV2 | CASRRAGNEQFF
TRBJ2-7 | TRBV6-1 | CASRISGGFYEQYF
TRBJ1-6 | TRBV12-3/TRBV12-4 | CASSFGQGDSPLHF
TRBJ1-5 | TRBV11-2 | CASSLGSGQPQHF
TRBJ1-1 | TRBV2 | CASSEAGGFLNTEAFF
TRBJ1-6 | TRBV6-1 | CASSRGMGERGSPLHF
TRBJ1-1 | TRBV2 | CASRVRTGTEAFF
TRBJ1-2 | TRBV15 | CATSRETGYGYTF